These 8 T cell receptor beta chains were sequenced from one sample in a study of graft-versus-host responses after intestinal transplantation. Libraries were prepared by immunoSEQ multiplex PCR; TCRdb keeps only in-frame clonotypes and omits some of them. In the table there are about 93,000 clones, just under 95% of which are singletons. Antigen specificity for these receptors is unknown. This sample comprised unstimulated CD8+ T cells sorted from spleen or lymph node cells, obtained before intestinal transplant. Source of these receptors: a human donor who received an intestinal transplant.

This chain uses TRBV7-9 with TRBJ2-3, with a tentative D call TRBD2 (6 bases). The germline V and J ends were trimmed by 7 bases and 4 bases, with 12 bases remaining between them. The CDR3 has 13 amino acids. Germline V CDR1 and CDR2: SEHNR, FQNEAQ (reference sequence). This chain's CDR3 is CASTGSWADTQYF. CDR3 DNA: TGTGCCAGCACCGGGAGCTGGGCAGATACGCAGTATTTT.

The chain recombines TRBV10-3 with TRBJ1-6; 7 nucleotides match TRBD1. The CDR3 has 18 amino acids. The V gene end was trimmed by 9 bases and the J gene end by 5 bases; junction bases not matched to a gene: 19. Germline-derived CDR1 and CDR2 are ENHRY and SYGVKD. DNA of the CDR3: TGTGCCATGGAATCGTATCAAGGACAGGCTGTTCATAATTCACCCCTCCACTTT. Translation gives CAMESYQGQAVHNSPLHF.

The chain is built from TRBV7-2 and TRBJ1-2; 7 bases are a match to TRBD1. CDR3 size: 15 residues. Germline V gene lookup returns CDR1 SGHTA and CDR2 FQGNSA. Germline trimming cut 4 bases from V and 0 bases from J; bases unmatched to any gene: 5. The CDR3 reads CASSSTGTANYGYTF. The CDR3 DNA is TGTGCCAGCAGCTCGACAGGGACAGCTAACTATGGCTACACCTTC.

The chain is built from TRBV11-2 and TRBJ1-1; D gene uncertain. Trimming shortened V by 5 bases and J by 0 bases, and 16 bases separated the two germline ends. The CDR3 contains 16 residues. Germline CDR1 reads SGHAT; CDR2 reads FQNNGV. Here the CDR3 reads CASSLSSLGLNTEAFF. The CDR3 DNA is TGTGCCAGCAGCCTTAGCAGTCTTGGATTGAACACTGAAGCTTTCTTT. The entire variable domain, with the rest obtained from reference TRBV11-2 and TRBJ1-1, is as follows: EAGVAQSPRYKIIEKRQSVAFWCNPISGHATLYWYQQILGQGPKLLIQFQNNGVVDDSQLPKDRFSAERLKGVDSTLKIQPAKLEDSAVYLCASSLSSLGLNTEAFFGQGTRLTVV.

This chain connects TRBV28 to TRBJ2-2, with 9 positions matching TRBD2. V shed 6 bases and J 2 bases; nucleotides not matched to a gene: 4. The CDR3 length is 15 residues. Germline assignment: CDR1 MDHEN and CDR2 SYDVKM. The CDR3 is CASRGTSHNTGELFF. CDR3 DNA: TGTGCCAGCAGGGGGACTAGCCATAACACCGGGGAGCTGTTTTTT.

CDR3 sequence reads: CSVAGGSTDTQYF. The CDR3 coding sequence is TGCAGCGTTGCGGGGGGCTCCACAGATACGCAGTATTTT. This chain joins TRBV29-1 and TRBJ2-3, with a weak D call TRBD2 (7 bases). The CDR3 totals 13 residues. From germline, CDR1 is SQVTM and CDR2 ANQGSEA. V lost 4 bases, J lost 2 bases, and 10 bases lay in between.

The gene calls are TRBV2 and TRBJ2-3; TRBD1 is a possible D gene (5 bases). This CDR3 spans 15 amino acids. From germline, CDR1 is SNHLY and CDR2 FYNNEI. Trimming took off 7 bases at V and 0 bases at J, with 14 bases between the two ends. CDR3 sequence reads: CASKGRPTSTDTQYF. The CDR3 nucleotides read TGTGCCAGCAAGGGGCGTCCGACTAGCACAGATACGCAGTATTTT.

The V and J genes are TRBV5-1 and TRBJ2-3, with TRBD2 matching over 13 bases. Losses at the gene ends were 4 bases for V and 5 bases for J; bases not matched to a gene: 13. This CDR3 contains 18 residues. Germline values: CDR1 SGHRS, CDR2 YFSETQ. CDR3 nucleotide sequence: TGCGCCAGCAGCCCTACCGGACTAGCGGGAGACGATAGAGATACGCAGTATTTT. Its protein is CASSPTGLAGDDRDTQYF.